This TCR beta chain was identified in a study of blood T cell repertoires in COVID-19. Study-wide background: There were acute and convalescent COVID-19 samples, and they came from the United States, Italy and Spain. The cDNA or gDNA used as material had been derived from T cells, B-cell-depleted T cells, or PBMCs.

Original analysis: Amplifying reference gene primers gave estimates of nucleated cell counts. Using immunoSEQ multiplex PCR, the repertoire was profiled, and TCRdb retains in-frame clones only, with some absent. The V and J calls and clone size are taken from that table; D and trimming were inferred from the DNA. The sample consists of tens of thousands of clones, roughly 87% of them appearing once. Sequenced sample: peripheral blood. The TCR comes from a human donor in a cohort sampled during active COVID-19.

The CDR3 nucleotides read TGTGCCAGCTGTAGGGGGAGCTACGAGCAGTACTTC. Amino acids: CASCRGSYEQYF. The chain recombines TRBV2 with TRBJ2-7; TRBD1 might be the D (6 bases). CDR3 length: 12 amino acids. Trimming stripped 8 bases from V and 3 bases from J, with 11 bases between. The germline V gene has CDR1 SNHLY and CDR2 FYNNEI.